This TCR beta chain was captured in a study of blood T cell repertoires in COVID-19. Method: immunoSEQ multiplex PCR; TCRdb's copy keeps in-frame clones and lacks some. The data contain approximately 92,000 clones, about two thirds of them singletons. Trimming cost V 2 bases and J 4 bases; bases outside gene matches: 11. Germline values: CDR1 SEHNR, CDR2 FQNEAQ (reference sequence). CDR3 length equals 17 residues. The receptor's source is a woman aged 60-75 years in a cohort sampled during active or convalescent COVID-19. Sequenced input: peripheral blood. The J gene is TRBJ2-4, the V gene TRBV7-9; 7 bases match TRBD2. CDR3 sequence reads: CASSLFSSSGVKNIQYF. Written as DNA, the CDR3 is TGTGCCAGCAGCTTATTTTCGTCCAGCGGGGTAAAAAACATTCAGTACTTC.